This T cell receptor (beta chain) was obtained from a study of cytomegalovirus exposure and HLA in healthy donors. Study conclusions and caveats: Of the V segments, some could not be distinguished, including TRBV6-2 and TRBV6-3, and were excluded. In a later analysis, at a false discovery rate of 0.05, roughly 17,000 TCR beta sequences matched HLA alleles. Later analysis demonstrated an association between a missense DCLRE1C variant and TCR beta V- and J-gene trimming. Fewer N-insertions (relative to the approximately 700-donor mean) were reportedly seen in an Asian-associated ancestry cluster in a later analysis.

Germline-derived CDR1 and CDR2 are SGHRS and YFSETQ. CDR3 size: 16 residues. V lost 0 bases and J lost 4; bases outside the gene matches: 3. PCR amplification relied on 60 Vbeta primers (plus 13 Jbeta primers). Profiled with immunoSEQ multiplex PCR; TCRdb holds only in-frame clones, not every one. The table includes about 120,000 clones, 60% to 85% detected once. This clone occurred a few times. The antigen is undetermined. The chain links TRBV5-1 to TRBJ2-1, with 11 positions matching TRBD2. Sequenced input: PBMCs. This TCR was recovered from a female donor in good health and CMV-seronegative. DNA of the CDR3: TGCGCCAGCAGCTTGGAGGGACTAGCGGTGTACAATGAGCAGTTCTTC. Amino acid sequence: CASSLEGLAVYNEQFF.